A single sample gave rise to the 5 T cell receptor beta chains below, sequenced in a study of T cell responses to AZD1222 COVID-19 vaccine. Profiled with immunoSEQ multiplex PCR; TCRdb holds only in-frame clones, not every one. The sample holds about 150,000 clones, 85% to 90% seen once. Sequenced here: peripheral blood, sampled on day 0 of MenACWY control vaccination. These receptors all come from an adult in good health.

The rearrangement joins TRBV5-1 to TRBJ1-1, with a possible D match to TRBD1 (5 bases). In germline, CDR1 is SGHRS, CDR2 YFSETQ. The CDR3 totals 14 residues. V lost 9 bases to trimming and J lost 1 base, with 16 bases between them. The CDR3 sequence is CATSPWGRNTEAFF. The CDR3, as DNA: TGCGCCACCTCCCCGTGGGGCCGGAACACTGAAGCTTTCTTT.

This sequence joins TRBV3-1 (or the pseudogene TRBV3-2) and TRBJ2-3; the D gene is possibly TRBD2 (5 bases). CDR1 is LGHDT and CDR2 is YNNKEL in the germline V gene (reference sequence). The V and J ends lost 3 bases and 3 bases respectively, with 7 bases between them. This CDR3 is 13 amino acids long. The CDR3 coding sequence is TGTGCCAGCAGCCAGAGGGAAACAGATACGCAGTATTTT. It translates to CASSQRETDTQYF.

This clone was recorded once. The chain joins TRBV5-1 to TRBJ1-2; TRBD1 is a possible D gene (6 bases). Trimming took 5 bases from V and 0 from J, leaving 11 bases between them. This CDR3 contains 14 residues. Looked up from germline, CDR1 is SGHRS and CDR2 is YFSETQ. The CDR3 protein is CASSTGRANYGYTF. The CDR3 DNA reads TGCGCCAGCAGTACAGGGCGAGCTAACTATGGCTACACCTTC. Full variable domain (missing parts from reference TRBV5-1 and TRBJ1-2): KAGVTQTPRYLIKTRGQQVTLSCSPISGHRSVSWYQQTPGQGLQFLFEYFSETQRNKGNFPGRFSGRQFSNSRSEMNVSTLELGDSALYLCASSTGRANYGYTFGSGTRLTVV.

This chain links TRBV4-3 with TRBJ1-3, with no clear D. Germline CDR1 is LGHNA and CDR2 is YSLEER. The CDR3 length is 15 residues. Between the trimmed V and J ends, which lost 1 base and 3 bases, there was a span of 10 bases. The CDR3 nucleotides read TGCGCCAGCAGCCAAGCGGCCGTGATTGGAAACACCATATATTTT. Translating it yields CASSQAAVIGNTIYF.

The rearrangement links TRBV18 to TRBJ2-6; a weak D match, TRBD1 (6 bases). Trimming took off 5 bases at V and 0 bases at J, with 11 bases between the two ends. CDR1 and CDR2 from the germline V gene are KGHSH and LQKENI. The CDR3 totals 16 residues. The CDR3 DNA is TGTGCCAGCTCAACCACAGGGAGCTCTGGGGCCAACGTCCTGACTTTC. Translated, it gives CASSTTGSSGANVLTF.